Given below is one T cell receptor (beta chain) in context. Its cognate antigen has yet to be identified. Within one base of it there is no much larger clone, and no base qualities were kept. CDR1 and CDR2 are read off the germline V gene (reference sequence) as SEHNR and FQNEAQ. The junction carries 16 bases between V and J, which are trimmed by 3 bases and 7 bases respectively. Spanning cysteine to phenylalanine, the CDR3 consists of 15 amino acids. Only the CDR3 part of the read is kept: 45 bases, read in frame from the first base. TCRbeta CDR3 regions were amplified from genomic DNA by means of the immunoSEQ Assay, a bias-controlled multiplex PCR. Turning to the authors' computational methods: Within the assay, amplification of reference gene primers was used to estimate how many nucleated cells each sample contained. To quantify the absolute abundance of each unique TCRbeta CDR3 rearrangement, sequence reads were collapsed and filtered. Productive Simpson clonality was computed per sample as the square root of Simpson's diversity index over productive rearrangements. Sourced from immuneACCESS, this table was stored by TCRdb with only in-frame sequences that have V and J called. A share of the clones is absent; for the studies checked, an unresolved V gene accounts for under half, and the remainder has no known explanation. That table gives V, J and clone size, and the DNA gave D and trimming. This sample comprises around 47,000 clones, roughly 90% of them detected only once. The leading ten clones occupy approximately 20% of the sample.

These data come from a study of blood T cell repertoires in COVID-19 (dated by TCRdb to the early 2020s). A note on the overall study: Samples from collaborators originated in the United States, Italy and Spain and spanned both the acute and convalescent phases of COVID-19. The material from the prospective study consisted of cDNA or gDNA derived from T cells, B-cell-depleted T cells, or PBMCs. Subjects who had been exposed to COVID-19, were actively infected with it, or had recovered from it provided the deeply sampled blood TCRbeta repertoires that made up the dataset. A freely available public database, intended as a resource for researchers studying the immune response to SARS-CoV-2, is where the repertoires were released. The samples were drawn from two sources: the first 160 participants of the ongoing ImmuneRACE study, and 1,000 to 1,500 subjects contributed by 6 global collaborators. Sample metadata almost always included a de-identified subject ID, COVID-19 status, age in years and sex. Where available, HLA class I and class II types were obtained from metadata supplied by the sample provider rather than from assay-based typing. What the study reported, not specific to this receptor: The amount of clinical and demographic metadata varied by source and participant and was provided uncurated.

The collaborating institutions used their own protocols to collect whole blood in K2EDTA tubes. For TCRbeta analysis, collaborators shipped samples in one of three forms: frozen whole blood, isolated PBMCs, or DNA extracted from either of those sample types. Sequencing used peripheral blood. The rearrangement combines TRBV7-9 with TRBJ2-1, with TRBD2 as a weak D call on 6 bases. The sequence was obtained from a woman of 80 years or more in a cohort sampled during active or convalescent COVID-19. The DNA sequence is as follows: TGTGCCAGCAGCTTTTTAGCGGTTCTTGGTAATGAGCAGTTCTTC. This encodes CASSFLAVLGNEQFF.